This T cell receptor beta chain was recovered during a study of vaccination effects on CD4 cells after COVID-19. This CDR3 spans 15 amino acids. V dropped 5 bases and J dropped 2 bases, with 16 bases sitting between them. Germline-derived CDR1 and CDR2 are MNHEY and SVGAGI. The method was immunoSEQ multiplex PCR; TCRdb's version includes in-frame clones alone and lacks a portion of them. Among 21,000 or so clones listed, 76% were seen once. CD4+ T cells specific for antigen were expanded with viral peptide pools by the ViraFEST assay before sequencing. Culturing for 10 days preceded CD4+ T cell isolation. Vaccination of participants consisted of two doses of either the BNT162b2 or mRNA-1273 vaccine. On this clone: The antigen remains unidentified.

The specimen was CD4+ T cells from PBMCs cultured with HCoV-229E spike peptides, collected after COVID-19 vaccination. V and J are TRBV6-5 and TRBJ2-7, with D possibly matching TRBD1 (6 bases). The sequence was collected from a human donor who received a COVID-19 vaccine. The CDR3 DNA is TGTGCCAGCAGTCCCGAACGGGACATAACCTACGAGCAGTACTTC. This gives the protein CASSPERDITYEQYF.